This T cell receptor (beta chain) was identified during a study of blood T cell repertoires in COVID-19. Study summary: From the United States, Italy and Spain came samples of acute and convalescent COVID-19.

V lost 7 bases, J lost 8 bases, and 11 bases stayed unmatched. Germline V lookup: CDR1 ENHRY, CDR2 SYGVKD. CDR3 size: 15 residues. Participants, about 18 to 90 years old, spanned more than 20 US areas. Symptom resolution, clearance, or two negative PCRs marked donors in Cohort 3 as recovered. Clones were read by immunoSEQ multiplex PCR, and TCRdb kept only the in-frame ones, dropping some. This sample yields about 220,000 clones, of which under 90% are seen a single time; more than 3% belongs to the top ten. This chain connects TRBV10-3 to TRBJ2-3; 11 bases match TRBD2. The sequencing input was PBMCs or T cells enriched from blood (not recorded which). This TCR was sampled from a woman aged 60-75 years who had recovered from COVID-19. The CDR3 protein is CAIKRTSGWGGTQYF. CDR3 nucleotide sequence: TGTGCCATCAAGCGGACTAGCGGGTGGGGTGGTACGCAGTATTTT.